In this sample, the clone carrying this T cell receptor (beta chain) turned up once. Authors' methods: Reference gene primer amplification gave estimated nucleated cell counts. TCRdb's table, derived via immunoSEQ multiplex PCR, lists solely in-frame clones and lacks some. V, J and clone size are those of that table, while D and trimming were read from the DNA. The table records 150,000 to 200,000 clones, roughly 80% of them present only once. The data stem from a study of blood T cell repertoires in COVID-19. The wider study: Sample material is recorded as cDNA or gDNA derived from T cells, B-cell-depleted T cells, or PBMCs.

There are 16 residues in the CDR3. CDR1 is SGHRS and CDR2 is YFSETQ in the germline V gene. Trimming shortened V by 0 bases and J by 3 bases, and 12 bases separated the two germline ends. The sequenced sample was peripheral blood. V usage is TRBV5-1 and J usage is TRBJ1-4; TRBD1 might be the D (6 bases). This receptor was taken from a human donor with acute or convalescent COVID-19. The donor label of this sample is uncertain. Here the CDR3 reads CASSLEAGAANEKLFF. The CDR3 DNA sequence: TGCGCCAGCAGCTTGGAGGCAGGGGCGGCTAATGAAAAACTGTTTTTT.